Below, 18 T cell receptor beta chains from the same sample are listed, as sequenced in a study of T cell changes during pregnancy in multiple sclerosis (dated by TCRdb to between 2018 and 2021). Preparation of the library involved the immunoSEQ multiplex PCR assay. TCRdb limited this immuneACCESS table to in-frame rearrangements with V and J called. A share of clones is missing; checked studies link under half to unresolved V genes, and the rest is unexplained. This sample comprises 50,000 to 65,000 clones, 90% of them detected only once. Approximately 6.6% of the sample is in the top ten clones. The sequencing used peripheral blood, collected in the third trimester of pregnancy. Receptor source: a female donor in good health, enrolled as a control in a pregnancy study.

A word on this clone: Mismatch with germline at one junction end may stem from a read error. The chain links TRBV7-7 to TRBJ2-3; 12 bases fit TRBD2. Germline-derived CDR1 and CDR2 are SSHAT and FNYEAQ (reference sequence). This CDR3 is 16 amino acids long. For the CDR3, the DNA is TGTGCTAGCAGCTTGGGACTAGCGGGTAGCACAGATACGCAGTATTTT. Its protein is CASSLGLAGSTDTQYF.

The sample holds a few counts of this clone. This chain links TRBV9 with TRBJ2-3; possible D gene TRBD2, 5 bases. From germline, CDR1 is SGDLS and CDR2 YYNGEE. V lost 2 bases to trimming and J lost 1 base, with 14 bases between them. This CDR3 is 16 amino acids long. The CDR3 reads CASSVLGGRGTDTQYF. Here the CDR3 DNA reads TGTGCCAGCAGCGTTCTAGGAGGTCGTGGCACAGATACGCAGTATTTT.

The genes are TRBV13 and TRBJ2-3; a weak D match, TRBD2 (5 bases). CDR1 and CDR2 from the germline V gene are PRHDT and FYEKMQ (reference sequence). The germline V and J ends were trimmed by 5 bases and 8 bases, with 17 bases remaining between them. CDR3 size: 14 residues. The DNA of the CDR3 is TGTGCCAGCAGCGCCGGACTGAGCAAGGGTACGCAGTATTTT. It codes for CASSAGLSKGTQYF. The whole variable domain, remainder taken from reference TRBV13 and TRBJ2-3, is AAGVIQSPRHLIKEKRETATLKCYPIPRHDTVYWYQQGPGQDPQFLISFYEKMQSDKGSIPDRFSAQQFSDYHSELNMSSLELGDSALYFCASSAGLSKGTQYFGPGTRLTVL.

The chain uses TRBV6-1 and TRBJ1-2; 9 bases are shared with TRBD1. V dropped 8 bases and J dropped 5; count of bases not matched to a gene: 12. Germline CDR1 reads MNHNS; CDR2 reads SASEGT. There are 15 residues in the CDR3. CDR3 region: CASLLLTGGGYGYTF. DNA for the CDR3: TGTGCCAGCTTATTGTTGACAGGGGGGGGGTATGGCTACACCTTC.

The chain has TRBV2 and TRBJ2-3, with 11 positions matching TRBD2. Germline lookup yields CDR1 SNHLY and CDR2 FYNNEI. CDR3 length equals 17 residues. With V trimmed by 0 bases and J by 3 bases, 5 bases remained unmatched. CDR3 in DNA: TGTGCCAGCAGTGAAGCTAGCGGGAGGGCCTCAACAGATACGCAGTATTTT. Translating gives CASSEASGRASTDTQYF.

V and J are TRBV20-1 and TRBJ2-5; 8 nucleotides line up with TRBD1. With 6 bases clipped from V and 5 bases from J, the junction kept 2 bases outside the gene matches. The CDR3 is 11 amino acids. The germline gives CDR1 DFQATT, CDR2 SNEGSKA (reference sequence). The CDR3 bases are TGCAGTGCAAGGACAGGGGAGACCCAGTACTTC. It specifies CSARTGETQYF.

This clone was counted once. The CDR3 sequence: CASSSGLAKGDEQFF. The CDR3 DNA reads as TGTGCCAGCAGCTCCGGACTAGCGAAGGGAGATGAGCAGTTCTTC. This chain joins TRBV11-3 and TRBJ2-1; TRBD2 matches at 9 bases. Losses at the gene ends were 4 bases for V and 8 bases for J; bases not matched to a gene: 9. Germline V lookup: CDR1 SGHNT, CDR2 YENEEA. This CDR3 comprises 15 residues.

The genes are TRBV7-2 and TRBJ2-7, with a weak D call TRBD2 (5 bases). This CDR3 comprises 13 residues. The V gene lost 0 bases and the J gene lost 3 bases, with 6 bases spanning the gap. Germline V gene data show CDR1 as SGHTA and CDR2 as FQGNSA. This CDR3 is CASSLAGSYEQYF. Written as DNA, the CDR3 is TGTGCCAGCAGCTTAGCGGGGAGCTACGAGCAGTACTTC.

The gene calls are TRBV19 and TRBJ1-1, with D possibly matching TRBD1 (6 bases). CDR1 is LNHDA, CDR2 SQIVND, per germline (reference sequence). V was clipped by 2 bases and J by 10 bases, with 11 bases between them. The CDR3 runs 12 residues. Here the CDR3 reads CASSIRGGRAFF. The DNA for the CDR3 is TGTGCCAGTAGTATACGGGGGGGGCGAGCTTTCTTT. Combining the CDR3 with reference TRBV19 and TRBJ1-1 gives the whole variable domain DGGITQSPKYLFRKEGQNVTLSCEQNLNHDAMYWYRQDPGQGLRLIYYSQIVNDFQKGDIAEGYSVSREKKESFPLTVTSAQKNPTAFYLCASSIRGGRAFFGQGTRLTVV.

V and J are TRBV11-2 and TRBJ2-7; 15 bases map to TRBD2. The CDR3 is 16 residues long. Germline assignment: CDR1 SGHAT and CDR2 FQNNGV. V trimming: 4 bases; J trimming: 2 bases; junction bases outside the gene matches: 3. The chain's CDR3 is CASSSGTSGRPYEQYF. As DNA, the CDR3 is TGTGCCAGCAGCTCCGGGACTAGCGGGAGGCCCTACGAGCAGTACTTC.

The rearrangement joins TRBV4-3 to TRBJ1-1; unclear D gene. The germline CDR1 and CDR2 sequences are LGHNA and YSLEER. The V end was cut by 0 bases, the J end by 4 bases, with 18 bases between. This CDR3 comprises 17 residues. The CDR3: CASSQDGRVGVSTEAFF. As DNA, the CDR3 is TGCGCCAGCAGCCAAGATGGTAGGGTCGGGGTCTCCACTGAAGCTTTCTTT.

In nucleotides, the CDR3 is TGTGCCAGCAGTTACCTCAGGGAGAACACTGAAGCTTTCTTT. The encoded protein is CASSYLRENTEAFF. The genes are TRBV6-5 and TRBJ1-1, with D possibly TRBD1 on 5 matching bases. Germline V gene lookup returns CDR1 MNHEY and CDR2 SVGAGI. The CDR3 extends over 14 amino acids. V lost 2 bases and J 1 base, leaving 8 bases between the germline ends.

The chain couples TRBV5-6 to TRBJ2-7; tentative D call: TRBD1 (5 bases). Between the trimmed V and J ends, which lost 1 base and 2 bases, there was a span of 7 bases. Germline values: CDR1 SGHDT, CDR2 YYEEEE. The CDR3 runs 13 residues. The CDR3 region is CASSLQGAYEQYF. The DNA of the CDR3 is TGTGCCAGCAGCTTGCAAGGGGCCTACGAGCAGTACTTC.

CDR3 residues: CAWSPLQGLAGGTGELFF. For the CDR3, the DNA is TGTGCCTGGAGTCCCCTTCAAGGACTAGCGGGAGGCACCGGGGAGCTGTTTTTT. The chain combines TRBV30 with TRBJ2-2; 14 nucleotides line up with TRBD2. V lost 2 bases, J lost 4 bases, and 9 bases stayed unmatched. The CDR3 has 18 residues. Germline CDR1 GTSNPN, CDR2 SVGIG (reference sequence).

The chain combines TRBV27 with TRBJ1-1; D may be TRBD1 (5 bases). Germline V gives CDR1 MNHEY, CDR2 SMNVEV (reference sequence). The V and J ends lost 8 bases and 3 bases respectively, with 16 bases between them. The CDR3 is made up of 14 amino acids. The CDR3 DNA follows: TGTGCCAGCGCCTCGGTCGGGGGTGACACTGAAGCTTTCTTT. Translated: CASASVGGDTEAFF.

The V and J genes are TRBV29-1 and TRBJ2-5; D is possibly TRBD1 (5 bases). The CDR3 contains 11 residues. Germline CDR1 is SQVTM and CDR2 is ANQGSEA. V lost 7 bases, J lost 4 bases, and 10 bases lay in between. The CDR3 DNA reads TGCAGCGGCAGGGTTGCAGAGACCCAGTACTTC. It is translated as CSGRVAETQYF.

This clone was recorded once. The V and J genes are TRBV6-5 and TRBJ2-2; unclear D gene. In germline, CDR1 is MNHEY, CDR2 SVGAGI. V dropped 4 bases and J dropped 6 bases, with 18 bases sitting between them. The CDR3 extends over 16 amino acids. CDR3 amino acids: CASSSYTTMPSGELFF. CDR3 sequence (DNA): TGTGCCAGCAGTTCCTATACTACCATGCCTTCCGGGGAGCTGTTTTTT.

This chain connects TRBV10-2 to TRBJ1-2; the match to TRBD1 covers 7 bases. The CDR3 has 14 amino acids. The ends lost 6 bases at V and 4 bases at J; junction bases unmatched: 8. The germline V gene encodes CDR1 WSHSY and CDR2 SAAADI. For the CDR3, the DNA is TGCGCCAGCAGCACATTACAGGGGATCTATGGCTACACCTTC. This encodes CASSTLQGIYGYTF.